This T cell receptor beta chain was captured in a study of T cells in Graves' hyperthyroidism and ophthalmopathy. What was amplified from RNA transcripts were TCR beta CDR3 regions. A set of HTBI primers served as the primers for a first-round RT-PCR of the TCR CDR3. Using its own MiXCR run on the multiplex PCR reads, TCRdb lists one record per CDR3 protein. Of around 400,000 distinct CDR3 sequences listed, roughly 25% were seen once; the top ten hold about 70%. No progression to ophthalmopathy during 18 months of follow-up defined stable disease. Every diagnosis used clinical symptoms, serum thyroxine and TRAb, thyroid ultrasound and orbital computed tomography. Per the germline V gene, CDR1 is SGHTA and CDR2 is FQGNSA. V was trimmed by 5 bases and J by 6 bases, leaving 17 bases between them. CDR3 size: 14 residues.

Input material: blood. This sequence was found in a man aged 50-60 years with Graves' hyperthyroidism. The chain uses TRBV7-2 and TRBJ2-7; TRBD2 might be the D (6 bases). In DNA form, the CDR3 reads TGTGCCAGCAGCGGAAAGGCGGGACGGGGCGAGCAGTACTTC. This sequence encodes CASSGKAGRGEQYF.